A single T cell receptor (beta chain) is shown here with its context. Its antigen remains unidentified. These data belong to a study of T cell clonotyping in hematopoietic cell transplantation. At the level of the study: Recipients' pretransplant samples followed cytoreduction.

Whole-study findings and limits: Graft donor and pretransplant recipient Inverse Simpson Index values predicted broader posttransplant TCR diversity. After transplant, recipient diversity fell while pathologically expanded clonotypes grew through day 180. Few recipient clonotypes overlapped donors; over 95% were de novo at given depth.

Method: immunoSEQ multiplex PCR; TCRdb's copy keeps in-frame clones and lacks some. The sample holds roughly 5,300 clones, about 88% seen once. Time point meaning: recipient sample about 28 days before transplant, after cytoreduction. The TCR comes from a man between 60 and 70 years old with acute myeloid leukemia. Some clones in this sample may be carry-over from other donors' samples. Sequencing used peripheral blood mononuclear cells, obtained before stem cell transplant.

CDR3 nucleotide sequence: TGTGCCAGCAGCCAAGTTGAAGCTTTCTTT. Translated: CASSQVEAFF. The rearrangement joins TRBV14 to TRBJ1-1; no clear D gene. Germline loops: CDR1 SGHDN, CDR2 FVKESK. This CDR3 contains 10 residues. V shed 1 base and J shed 7 bases, with 1 base lying between them.